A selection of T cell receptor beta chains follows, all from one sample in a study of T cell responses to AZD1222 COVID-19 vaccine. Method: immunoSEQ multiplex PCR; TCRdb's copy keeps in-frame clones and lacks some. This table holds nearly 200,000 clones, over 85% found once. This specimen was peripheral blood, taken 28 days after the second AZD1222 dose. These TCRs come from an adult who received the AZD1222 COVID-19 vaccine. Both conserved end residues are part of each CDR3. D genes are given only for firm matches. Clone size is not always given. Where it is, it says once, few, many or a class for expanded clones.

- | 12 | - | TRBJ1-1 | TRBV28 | CASRAGLSEAFF | TGTGCCAGCAGAGCAGGGTTAAGCGAAGCTTTCTTT
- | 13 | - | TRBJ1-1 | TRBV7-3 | CASSSGRDAEAFF | TGTGCCAGCAGCTCCGGGAGGGACGCTGAAGCTTTCTTT
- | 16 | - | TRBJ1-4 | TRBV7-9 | CASGISSAGANEKLFF | TGTGCCAGCGGGATATCATCTGCGGGGGCTAATGAAAAACTGTTTTTT
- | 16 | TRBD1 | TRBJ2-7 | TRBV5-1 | CASSPGTGGAPYEQYF | TGCGCCAGCAGCCCCGGGACAGGAGGTGCCCCGTACGAGCAGTACTTC
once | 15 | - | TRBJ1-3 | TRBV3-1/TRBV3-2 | CASSQLLLTGNTIYF | TGTGCCAGCAGCCAACTACTCCTAACTGGAAACACCATATATTTT
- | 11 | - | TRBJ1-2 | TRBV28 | CASSFRYGYTF | TGTGCCAGCAGTTTCCGCTATGGCTACACCTTC
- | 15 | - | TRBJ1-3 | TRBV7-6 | CASSSQTISGNTIYF | TGTGCCAGCAGCTCCCAGACTATCTCCGGAAACACCATATATTTT
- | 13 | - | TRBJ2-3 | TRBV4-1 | CASSQASQDTQYF | TGCGCCAGCAGCCAGGCCTCCCAGGATACGCAGTATTTT
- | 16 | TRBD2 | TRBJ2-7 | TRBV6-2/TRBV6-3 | CASSYASSGSPYEQYF | TGTGCCAGCAGTTACGCCTCTAGCGGGTCCCCCTACGAGCAGTACTTC
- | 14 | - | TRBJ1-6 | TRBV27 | CASSLSSVISPLHF | TGTGCCAGCAGTTTATCTAGTGTCATTTCACCCCTCCACTTT
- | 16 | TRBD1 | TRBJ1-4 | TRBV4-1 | CASSRDKDRESEKLFF | TGCGCCAGCAGCCGCGACAAAGACAGGGAGTCGGAAAAACTGTTTTTT
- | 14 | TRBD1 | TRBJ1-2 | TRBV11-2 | CASIQTGQFYGYTF | TGTGCCAGCATCCAGACGGGACAGTTCTATGGCTACACCTTC
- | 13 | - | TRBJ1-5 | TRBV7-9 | CASSLGGYQPQHF | TGTGCCAGCAGCTTGGGCGGATATCAGCCCCAGCATTTT
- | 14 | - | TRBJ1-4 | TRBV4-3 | CASSHGLGNEKLFF | TGCGCCAGCAGCCACGGGTTGGGGAATGAAAAACTGTTTTTT
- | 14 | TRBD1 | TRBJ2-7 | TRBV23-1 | CASPSQGATYEQYF | TGCGCCAGTCCCAGCCAGGGGGCAACCTACGAGCAGTACTTC
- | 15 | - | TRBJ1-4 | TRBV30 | CAWSTQGTWGEKLFF | TGTGCCTGGAGTACTCAAGGGACGTGGGGGGAAAAACTGTTTTTT
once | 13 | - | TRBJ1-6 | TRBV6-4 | CASSAAGNSPLHF | TGTGCCAGCAGCGCGGCGGGAAATTCACCCCTCCACTTT
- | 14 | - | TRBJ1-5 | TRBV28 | CASSGPQRTQPQHF | TGTGCCAGCAGTGGACCCCAGAGAACTCAGCCCCAGCATTTT
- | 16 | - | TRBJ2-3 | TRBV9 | CASSVVPASSTDTQYF | TGTGCCAGCAGCGTAGTTCCAGCCTCTAGCACAGATACGCAGTATTTT
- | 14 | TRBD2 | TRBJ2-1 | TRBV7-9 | CASATGGVYNEQFF | TGTGCCAGCGCGACGGGGGGAGTTTACAATGAGCAGTTCTTC